Below, 27 T cell receptor beta chains from the same sample are listed, as sequenced in a study of control samples from healthy donors and cancer patients. Clones were read by immunoSEQ multiplex PCR, and TCRdb kept only the in-frame ones, dropping some. The sample shows about 83,000 clones, roughly nine tenths of them seen only once. The sample consisted of blood. Every receptor here comes from a man aged 25 to 40 in good health.

The chain links TRBV2 to TRBJ2-2; D possibly corresponds to TRBD1 (6 bases). CDR3 length equals 15 residues. The germline V gene has CDR1 SNHLY and CDR2 FYNNEI. Deletions cut 3 bases from V and 4 bases from J, with 12 bases between. CDR3 bases: TGTGCCAGCAGTGACAACAGGGTTGGCACCGGGGAGCTGTTTTTT. Amino acids: CASSDNRVGTGELFF. The full variable domain, with the rest looked up from reference TRBV2 and TRBJ2-2, is EPEVTQTPSHQVTQMGQEVILRCVPISNHLYFYWYRQILGQKVEFLVSFYNNEISEKSEIFDDQFSVERPDGSNFTLKIRSTKLEDSAMYFCASSDNRVGTGELFFGEGSRLTVL.

The V and J genes are TRBV4-2 and TRBJ2-3; 7 bases are shared with TRBD2. From germline, CDR1 is LGHNA and CDR2 YNFKEQ. Trimming cost V 2 bases and J 2 bases; bases outside gene matches: 4. This CDR3 spans 15 amino acids. In nucleotides, the CDR3 is TGTGCCAGCAGCCAAACAGCGGGAAACACAGATACGCAGTATTTT. Translation gives CASSQTAGNTDTQYF.

J is TRBJ2-7 and V is TRBV14; 7 nucleotides agree with TRBD2. Germline loops: CDR1 SGHDN, CDR2 FVKESK. This CDR3 spans 13 amino acids. V was pared by 4 bases and J by 2 bases, with 2 bases of the junction left unmatched. In nucleotides, the CDR3 is TGTGCCAGCAGCCTCGGACTAGCCTACGAGCAGTACTTC. Protein product: CASSLGLAYEQYF.

The genes are TRBV7-2 and TRBJ2-3, with 9 bases that match TRBD2. The CDR3 covers 16 residues. V shed 5 bases, J shed 4 bases, and the junction held 10 bases outside the gene matches. Germline V CDR1 and CDR2: SGHTA, FQGNSA. CDR3 sequence (DNA): TGTGCCAGCAGCCAGAGGGTAAGCGGGGGGCCAGATACGCAGTATTTT. Its translation is CASSQRVSGGPDTQYF.

This chain uses TRBV2 with TRBJ1-5; 7 bases map to TRBD1. This CDR3 contains 16 residues. The J segment lost 3 bases and the V segment lost 5 bases, leaving 10 bases of the junction unmatched. Germline CDR1 is SNHLY and CDR2 is FYNNEI. The chain's CDR3 is CASSFQGGRNNQPQHF. The CDR3 nucleotides read TGTGCCAGCAGTTTTCAGGGGGGAAGGAACAATCAGCCCCAGCATTTT.

The chain couples TRBV6-6 to TRBJ2-2; D is perhaps TRBD2 (6 bases). CDR1 MNHNY and CDR2 SVGAGI come from the germline V gene (reference sequence). V was trimmed by 10 bases and J by 2 bases, leaving 17 bases between them. This CDR3 has 15 amino acids. CDR3 DNA sequence: TGTGCCACCACACCCCCCGGGGGAAACACCGGGGAGCTGTTTTTT. Translation: CATTPPGGNTGELFF.

The rearrangement uses TRBV11-3 and TRBJ2-1; the match to TRBD2 covers 13 bases. Germline loops: CDR1 SGHNT, CDR2 YENEEA. The CDR3 has 16 residues. Trimming removed 5 bases from V and 7 bases from J; junction bases left unmatched: 8. CDR3: CASSPSGTSGVNEQFF. CDR3 coding DNA: TGTGCCAGCAGCCCTTCCGGGACTAGCGGGGTAAATGAGCAGTTCTTC. Together with reference TRBV11-3 and TRBJ2-1, the CDR3 gives the full variable domain: EAGVVQSPRYKIIEKKQPVAFWCNPISGHNTLYWYLQNLGQGPELLIRYENEEAVDDSQLPKDRFSAERLKGVDSTLKIQPAELGDSAVYLCASSPSGTSGVNEQFFGPGTRLTVL.

In its sample, this clone was seen once. The sample has other DNA sequences that encode this CDR3 too. The chain carries TRBV3-1 (or the pseudogene TRBV3-2) and TRBJ2-5, with D uncertain. This CDR3 spans 11 amino acids. Germline assignment: CDR1 LGHDT and CDR2 YNNKEL (reference sequence). V was pared by 1 base and J by 4 bases, with 1 base between. The chain's CDR3 is CASSQVETQYF. CDR3 sequence (DNA): TGTGCCAGCAGCCAAGTAGAGACCCAGTACTTC.

The chain recombines TRBV9 with TRBJ2-2; 11 bases fit TRBD2. Germline loops: CDR1 SGDLS, CDR2 YYNGEE. The CDR3 totals 16 residues. The trim removed 3 bases at V and 9 bases at J, leaving 10 bases unmatched. CDR3 bases: TGTGCCAGCAGCGGATCGACTAGCGGGGCCATCCGGGAGCTGTTTTTT. It codes for CASSGSTSGAIRELFF.

V usage is TRBV27 and J usage is TRBJ1-1, with D unresolved. Germline CDR1 is MNHEY and CDR2 is SMNVEV (reference sequence). This CDR3 is built from 13 residues. Trimming cost V 2 bases and J 3 bases, with 7 bases left between them. CDR3 coding DNA: TGTGCCAGCAGTTTAACGGGAGACACTGAAGCTTTCTTT. Translation: CASSLTGDTEAFF.

The rearrangement links TRBV19 to TRBJ1-5, with 8 nucleotides matching TRBD1. With 7 bases clipped from V and 3 bases from J, the junction kept 5 bases outside the gene matches. CDR1 and CDR2 (germline): LNHDA, SQIVND (reference sequence). CDR3 length: 14 amino acids. CDR3 in DNA: TGTGCCAGTAAGGGACAGGATTTCAATCAGCCCCAGCATTTT. Translating gives CASKGQDFNQPQHF.

The chain carries TRBV7-9 and TRBJ1-2, with 7 bases fitting TRBD1. The germline V gene encodes CDR1 SEHNR and CDR2 FQNEAQ (reference sequence). This CDR3 comprises 16 residues. After removal of 4 bases from V and 4 bases from J, the junction contained 12 bases not matched to a gene. CDR3 DNA sequence: TGTGCCAGCAGCTATTATGTGGACAGGCCCATCTATGGCTACACCTTC. This encodes CASSYYVDRPIYGYTF. The full variable domain, rest sourced from reference TRBV7-9 and TRBJ1-2, is DTGVSQNPRHKITKRGQNVTFRCDPISEHNRLYWYRQTLGQGPEFLTYFQNEAQLEKSRLLSDRFSAERPKGSFSTLEIQRTEQGDSAMYLCASSYYVDRPIYGYTFGSGTRLTVV.

The rearrangement links TRBV6-1 to TRBJ2-7; D uncertain. CDR3 size: 14 residues. Germline V gene data show CDR1 as MNHNS and CDR2 as SASEGT. Trimming stripped 3 bases from V and 2 bases from J, with 11 bases between. CDR3 in DNA: TGTGCCAGCAGTGACAGCGTGCTAACCTACGAGCAGTACTTC. Its translation: CASSDSVLTYEQYF.

This clone is a singleton in its sample. The chain employs TRBV4-2 and TRBJ2-7; D is possibly TRBD1 or TRBD2 (5 bases each). The germline CDR1 and CDR2 sequences are LGHNA and YNFKEQ. The CDR3 extends over 16 amino acids. V shed 4 bases and J shed 0 bases, with 16 bases lying between them. The CDR3 is CASSRRAGTDSYEQYF. The CDR3 DNA is TGTGCCAGCAGCCGAAGAGCCGGGACGGACTCCTACGAGCAGTACTTC.

The CDR3 loop reads CATSRGGAGKNIQYF. The DNA for the CDR3 is TGTGCCACCAGTCGGGGAGGGGCAGGCAAAAACATTCAGTACTTC. V usage is TRBV24-1 and J usage is TRBJ2-4; 7 positions agree with TRBD2. J gave up 3 bases and V 6 bases, and 7 bases lay outside the gene matches. The V gene's germline CDR1 is KGHDR and CDR2 SFDVKD. The CDR3 extends over 15 amino acids.

The count of this clone is one. V gene TRBV7-9 combines with J gene TRBJ1-4; D not certain. With 5 bases removed from V and 0 bases from J, the gap between germline ends came to 7 bases. Germline assignment: CDR1 SEHNR and CDR2 FQNEAQ (reference sequence). The CDR3 has 14 amino acids. CDR3 in DNA: TGTGCCAGCAGCAGGGATACAACTAATGAAAAACTGTTTTTT. Translation: CASSRDTTNEKLFF.

The chain links TRBV10-3 to TRBJ2-3, with D possibly TRBD1 on 8 matching bases. Germline loops: CDR1 ENHRY, CDR2 SYGVKD. This CDR3 region has 15 residues. V was cut by 2 bases and J by 3 bases, with 12 bases left in between. The CDR3 spells CAISENRGGTDTQYF. CDR3 sequence (DNA): TGTGCCATCAGTGAGAACAGGGGGGGAACAGATACGCAGTATTTT.

This chain connects TRBV5-1 to TRBJ1-2; D is unclear. V was cut by 1 base and J by 2 bases, with 6 bases left in between. CDR1 and CDR2 (germline): SGHRS, YFSETQ. CDR3 size: 13 residues. CDR3 sequence reads: CASSLSGNYGYTF. Written as DNA, the CDR3 is TGCGCCAGCAGCTTGAGCGGAAACTATGGCTACACCTTC.

This chain joins TRBV5-5 and TRBJ2-3; the match to TRBD2 covers 11 bases. V was clipped by 4 bases and J by 3 bases; unmatched bases: 4. The CDR3 extends over 15 amino acids. CDR1 is SGHKS, CDR2 YYEKEE, per germline (reference sequence). In nucleotides, the CDR3 is TGTGCCAGCAGCACTACTAGCGGGGGAACAGATACGCAGTATTTT. This codes for CASSTTSGGTDTQYF.

The CDR3 spells CASSLGQPKQETQYF. The CDR3 nucleotides read TGCGCCAGCAGCTTGGGGCAACCCAAACAAGAGACCCAGTACTTC. The V call is TRBV5-1, the J call TRBJ2-5; D is unclear. CDR1 SGHRS and CDR2 YFSETQ come from the germline V gene. CDR3 size: 15 residues. Deletions cut 0 bases from V and 2 bases from J, with 11 bases between.

The chain recombines TRBV6-1 with TRBJ1-5; TRBD1 aligns across 7 bases. The junction had 3 bases not matched to a gene; V was cut back by 2 bases and J by 2 bases. The CDR3 is made up of 15 amino acids. Per germline, CDR1 MNHNS and CDR2 SASEGT. The CDR3 DNA is TGTGCCAGCAGTGAACGAGGGGGCGGCAATCAGCCCCAGCATTTT. Translation gives CASSERGGGNQPQHF.

This clone was recorded a few times. The chain carries TRBV15 and TRBJ2-5; 7 nucleotides line up with TRBD1. CDR3 length: 17 residues. Per germline, CDR1 LNHNV and CDR2 YYDKDF (reference sequence). V trimming: 4 bases; J trimming: 1 base; junction bases outside the gene matches: 12. The CDR3 nucleotides are TGTGCCACCAGCACCAACGAAAAGGGGACAGCCCAAGAGACCCAGTACTTC. Its protein product is CATSTNEKGTAQETQYF.

The rearrangement links TRBV5-4 to TRBJ1-4, with TRBD1 matching over 10 bases. The CDR3 is 15 amino acids. J lost 8 bases, V lost 2 bases, and 6 bases had no gene match. Germline CDR1 is SGHNT and CDR2 is YYREEE (reference sequence). The CDR3 DNA follows: TGTGCCAGCAGCTTCGACAGGGGGCCGGCAGAAAAACTGTTTTTT. The encoded protein is CASSFDRGPAEKLFF.

The CDR3 loop reads CASSLNSGSTDTQYF. CDR3 sequence (DNA): TGTGCCAGCAGCTTAAATAGCGGTAGCACAGATACGCAGTATTTT. V is TRBV7-9 and J is TRBJ2-3, with D possibly being TRBD2 (6 bases). This CDR3 contains 15 residues. The V gene lost 2 bases and the J gene lost 0 bases, with 9 bases spanning the gap. CDR1 is SEHNR, CDR2 FQNEAQ, per germline (reference sequence). Based on the CDR3 plus reference TRBV7-9 and TRBJ2-3, the full variable domain is DTGVSQNPRHKITKRGQNVTFRCDPISEHNRLYWYRQTLGQGPEFLTYFQNEAQLEKSRLLSDRFSAERPKGSFSTLEIQRTEQGDSAMYLCASSLNSGSTDTQYFGPGTRLTVL.

The chain recombines TRBV24-1 with TRBJ2-6; no firm D call. The CDR3 covers 16 residues. The V end was cut by 1 base, the J end by 0 bases, with 6 bases between. The germline V gene encodes CDR1 KGHDR and CDR2 SFDVKD. This CDR3 reads CATSDFSVSGANVLTF. The CDR3 DNA reads TGTGCCACCAGTGATTTTTCCGTCTCTGGGGCCAACGTCCTGACTTTC.

The V and J genes are TRBV5-6 and TRBJ1-2; TRBD1 matches 7 bases. J was trimmed by 2 bases and V by 0 bases; bases with no gene match: 1. CDR1 SGHDT and CDR2 YYEEEE come from the germline V gene. This CDR3 is 14 amino acids long. The CDR3 is CASSLVGQNYGYTF. DNA of the CDR3: TGTGCCAGCAGCTTGGTGGGACAGAACTATGGCTACACCTTC.

The chain couples TRBV5-6 to TRBJ2-5, with D perhaps matching TRBD2 (6 bases). The CDR3 contains 13 residues. Germline V gene sequence: CDR1 SGHDT, CDR2 YYEEEE. The germline V and J ends were trimmed by 1 base and 6 bases, with 10 bases remaining between them. The CDR3 region has the DNA TGTGCCAGCAGCTTGACGGGCGGGAAGACCCAGTACTTC. Translated: CASSLTGGKTQYF.